This record looks at one T cell receptor beta chain sequence and its context. Its specificity is unknown. Germline CDR1 reads SGHDN; CDR2 reads FVKESK. V was pared by 1 base and J by 4 bases, with 12 bases between. The CDR3 length is 15 residues. Assay used: immunoSEQ multiplex PCR; TCRdb lists only in-frame clones, some missing. The data contain over 4,000 clones, approximately 92% of them singletons. Regarding time point: newly diagnosed, previously untreated cHL patient sample. After thawing, PBMCs were subjected to magnetic negative selection to isolate CD8+ T cells. Comparison used PBMCs from newly diagnosed, untreated classical Hodgkin lymphoma. The entry originates in a study of PD-1 blockade in classical Hodgkin lymphoma. Whole-study findings and limits: Possibly reflecting disease activity or prior therapy, repertoire differences have causes that remain undefined. Baseline TCR diversity was reportedly lower in newly diagnosed patients than healthy donors.

The specimen was CD8+ T cells from blood. The genes are TRBV14 and TRBJ2-3, with D unresolved. The TCR originated in a human donor with classical Hodgkin lymphoma. The CDR3 bases are TGTGCCAGCAGCCAAGGTGCAACACGGGCAGATACGCAGTATTTT. Its protein is CASSQGATRADTQYF.